Described below is a single T cell receptor (beta chain) sequence and its context. Study processing details: Amplification of reference gene primers was used by the study to estimate nucleated cell counts. Sequenced by immunoSEQ multiplex PCR; TCRdb stores in-frame clones only, minus some. Clonal size and the V and J genes are those of that table, whereas D and trimming came from the DNA. The table lists about 260,000 clones, around 87% of them singletons. The data stem from a study of blood T cell repertoires in COVID-19. Study overall: Acute-phase and convalescent COVID-19 samples originated in the United States, Italy and Spain. T cells, B-cell-depleted T cells, or PBMCs supplied cDNA or gDNA.

V lost 7 bases to trimming and J lost 3 bases, with 7 bases between them. The CDR3 covers 11 residues. Per germline, CDR1 MNHEY and CDR2 SVGAGI. Material for sequencing was peripheral blood. The TCR originated in a woman between 45 and 65 years old with acute or convalescent COVID-19. The chain has TRBV6-5 and TRBJ2-7; unclear D gene. Written as DNA, the CDR3 is TGTGCCAGCACCAACAGCTACGAGCAGTACTTC. This gives the protein CASTNSYEQYF.